Only a few counts were recorded for the clone carrying this TCR beta chain. Its antigen is unknown. Using a J-beta primer mix together with a sample-barcoded 5' primer, a second PCR was run for about 6 to 11 cycles. Each cDNA was tagged by a template-switch adaptor containing 12 random nucleotides. TCRdb passed the 5' RACE reads through MiXCR, listing each CDR3 protein once. The table has 1.5 million to 2 million distinct CDR3 sequences, roughly 27% seen once. This specimen belongs to a study of blood T cells in healthy people across ages. The CDR3 has 17 residues. From germline, CDR1 is LGHDT and CDR2 YNNKEL (reference sequence). V was cut by 1 base and J by 0 bases, with 13 bases left in between. Study results and caveats: No one knew whether donors had CMV, which possibly confounded expanded clonotype changes. Diversity figures based on one million T cells were deemed too low. Getting older went along with TCR beta diversity per million T cells dropping roughly linearly.

This TCR came from a woman aged 25 to 39 in good health. Sequencing was performed on blood. The V call is TRBV3-1, the J call TRBJ2-1; D ambiguous. The DNA of the CDR3 is TGTGCCAGCAGCCAAGTCCCCCCGGCTAGCTCCTACAATGAGCAGTTCTTC. It is translated as CASSQVPPASSYNEQFF.